Here is one T cell receptor beta chain with its context. The antigen is unknown. The germline V and J ends were trimmed by 4 bases and 5 bases, with 9 bases remaining between them. The CDR3 runs 13 residues. Germline values: CDR1 SEHNR, CDR2 FQNEAQ (reference sequence). Primers included in the PCR were 60 Vbeta and 13 Jbeta primers. TCRdb keeps only in-frame clones here, not all; method: immunoSEQ multiplex PCR. The repertoire holds about 190,000 clones, with about 83% as singletons. This sample is drawn from a study of cytomegalovirus exposure and HLA in healthy donors. Study summary: When just under 400 donors were genotyped, over 80% of them were found to fall in the Caucasian-associated ancestry cluster. Overall study findings and caveats: On later analysis, the bulk of CMV-associated TCR beta chains appeared to be HLA-restricted. When analyzed later, a missense DCLRE1C variant was found to be linked to TCR beta V- and J-gene trimming.

Sequencing was performed on PBMCs. V and J are TRBV7-9 and TRBJ1-5, with D possibly TRBD1 on 6 matching bases. The clonotype was recovered from a man aged 40-49 years in good health and CMV-seropositive. CDR3 sequence reads: CASSSSGDQPQHF. The CDR3 DNA reads TGTGCCAGCAGCTCCTCAGGGGATCAGCCCCAGCATTTT.